This passage covers 26 T cell receptor beta chains from one sample sequenced in a study of blood T cell repertoires in COVID-19. Assay: immunoSEQ multiplex PCR; the TCRdb copy retains only in-frame clones and omits some. Of tens of thousands of clones in the sample, around 90% were seen once. The specimen was peripheral blood. These receptors were obtained from a man between 65 and 80 years old with active COVID-19.

The chain is built from TRBV6-5 and TRBJ1-4; D gene uncertain. V lost 8 bases and J 7 bases, leaving 14 bases between the germline ends. Germline values: CDR1 MNHEY, CDR2 SVGAGI. The CDR3 is 13 residues long. The CDR3 nucleotides read TGTGCCAGCTCTCCGGTGAGATCTGAAAAACTGTTTTTT. Encoded protein: CASSPVRSEKLFF.

Here the CDR3 reads CASSDGLAGVDTQYF. Here the CDR3 DNA reads TGCGCCAGCAGTGATGGTCTAGCGGGGGTCGATACGCAGTATTTT. This sequence joins TRBV10-2 and TRBJ2-3; 10 bases fit TRBD2. The CDR3 contains 15 residues. In germline, CDR1 is WSHSY, CDR2 SAAADI. Trimming cost V 3 bases and J 6 bases; bases outside gene matches: 6.

The V and J genes are TRBV7-2 and TRBJ2-2, with D possibly matching TRBD1 (5 bases). Germline V gene lookup returns CDR1 SGHTA and CDR2 FQGNSA. The V and J ends lost 3 bases and 1 base respectively, with 15 bases between them. The length of the CDR3 is 17 residues. CDR3 sequence: CASSFNRQGRNTGELFF. The DNA for the CDR3 is TGTGCCAGCAGCTTCAACAGGCAGGGAAGGAACACCGGGGAGCTGTTTTTT.

This CDR3 is CASSLTGSLFF. CDR3 nucleotide sequence: TGTGCCAGCAGTTTGACAGGGTCACTGTTTTTT. V gene TRBV28 combines with J gene TRBJ1-4; 7 bases match TRBD1. CDR3 length equals 11 residues. Germline CDR1 reads MDHEN; CDR2 reads SYDVKM. V trimming: 3 bases; J trimming: 13 bases; junction bases outside the gene matches: 2. The variable domain in full, completed from reference TRBV28 and TRBJ1-4, reads DVKVTQSSRYLVKRTGEKVFLECVQDMDHENMFWYRQDPGLGLRLIYFSYDVKMKEKGDIPEGYSVSREKKERFSLILESASTNQTSMYLCASSLTGSLFFGSGTQLSVL.

This clone occurred once. The chain carries TRBV5-1 and TRBJ1-2, with D tentatively TRBD1 (5 bases). CDR1 SGHRS and CDR2 YFSETQ come from the germline V gene. CDR3 length equals 14 residues. The ends were cut back, 3 bases at V and 4 bases at J, with 13 bases in the middle. CDR3 region: CASSWEEGVYGYTF. As DNA, the CDR3 is TGCGCCAGCAGCTGGGAAGAAGGGGTCTATGGCTACACCTTC.

The rearrangement uses TRBV7-3 and TRBJ2-3; TRBD2 is a possible D gene (5 bases). The germline CDR1 and CDR2 sequences are SGHTA and FQGTGA. V was trimmed by 1 base and J by 0 bases, leaving 14 bases between them. This CDR3 region has 17 residues. The DNA for the CDR3 is TGTGCCAGCAGCTTAAGTGGTGCGGGTTCGAGCACAGATACGCAGTATTTT. Translated, it gives CASSLSGAGSSTDTQYF. Looking up the rest from reference TRBV7-3 and TRBJ2-3 gives the full variable domain: GAGVSQTPSNKVTEKGKYVELRCDPISGHTALYWYRQSLGQGPEFLIYFQGTGAADDSGLPNDRFFAVRPEGSVSTLKIQRTERGDSAVYLCASSLSGAGSSTDTQYFGPGTRLTVL.

This CDR3 is CAWSPPDRGNTGELFF. The CDR3 DNA reads as TGTGCCTGGAGCCCACCCGACAGGGGTAACACCGGGGAGCTGTTTTTT. This chain links TRBV30 with TRBJ2-2, with 8 bases matching TRBD1. The J segment lost 2 bases and the V segment lost 3 bases, leaving 8 bases of the junction unmatched. The CDR3 runs to 16 residues. Germline CDR1 GTSNPN, CDR2 SVGIG (reference sequence).

J is TRBJ1-1 and V is TRBV28; unclear D gene. The length of the CDR3 is 14 residues. Germline lookup yields CDR1 MDHEN and CDR2 SYDVKM. V dropped 6 bases and J dropped 1 base, with 12 bases sitting between them. This CDR3 is CASSPTYKNTEAFF. The CDR3 DNA is TGTGCCAGCAGCCCAACTTATAAGAACACTGAAGCTTTCTTT.

V and J are TRBV10-2 and TRBJ1-5, with a tentative D call TRBD1 (6 bases). The germline CDR1 and CDR2 sequences are WSHSY and SAAADI. The CDR3 has 15 amino acids. V gave up 10 bases and J gave up 5 bases, with 21 bases separating them. The CDR3 coding sequence is TGCGCCAACTACCTCTTCGACAGGCCCTATCAGCCCCAGCATTTT. This sequence encodes CANYLFDRPYQPQHF.

V usage is TRBV5-4 and J usage is TRBJ1-2; D possibly corresponds to TRBD1 (5 bases). The CDR3 has 13 residues. Germline CDR1 reads SGHNT; CDR2 reads YYREEE (reference sequence). Trimming stripped 4 bases from V and 1 base from J, with 8 bases between. The CDR3 loop is CASSRDSNYGYTF. In DNA form, the CDR3 reads TGTGCCAGCAGCAGAGACAGTAACTATGGCTACACCTTC.

This chain connects TRBV11-2 to TRBJ2-7, with 7 positions matching TRBD2. Germline V CDR1 and CDR2: SGHAT, FQNNGV. After removal of 0 bases from V and 1 base from J, the junction contained 6 bases not matched to a gene. The CDR3 runs to 16 residues. CDR3 nucleotides: TGTGCCAGCAGCTTAGATGGGGGGGGAAGGTCCTACGAGCAGTACTTC. It translates to CASSLDGGGRSYEQYF.

The rearrangement links TRBV2 to TRBJ1-2; 7 bases map to TRBD1. Germline lookup yields CDR1 SNHLY and CDR2 FYNNEI. The CDR3 contains 12 residues. Unmatched junction bases numbered 2, after V lost 4 bases and J lost 6 bases. DNA of the CDR3: TGTGCCAGCAGTGGGGACAGAGATGGCTACACCTTC. The encoded protein is CASSGDRDGYTF.

V and J are TRBV28 and TRBJ1-2, with 10 positions matching TRBD1. This CDR3 is built from 13 residues. Germline V gene data show CDR1 as MDHEN and CDR2 as SYDVKM. Trimming at V came to 6 bases and at J to 6 bases, leaving 4 bases not matched to a gene. CDR3 protein: CASSWGQGNGYTF. CDR3 DNA sequence: TGTGCCAGCAGCTGGGGACAGGGGAATGGCTACACCTTC.

With regard to this clone: One end of the junction does not line up with germline, which may come from a read error. V usage is TRBV28 and J usage is TRBJ1-2; TRBD1 matches at 9 bases. The CDR3 totals 14 residues. Germline V gene lookup returns CDR1 MDHEN and CDR2 SYDVKM. DNA of the CDR3: TGTGCCAGCAGTTCCACCGGGACAGGGTTCTTTATACTCTTC. Translation: CASSSTGTGFFILF.

This clone was picked up one time. The rearrangement uses TRBV6-2 or TRBV6-3 and TRBJ2-1, with TRBD2 matching 7 bases. This CDR3 is built from 15 residues. Germline V CDR1 and CDR2: MNHEY, SVGEGT. V lost 3 bases, J lost 4 bases, and 6 bases stayed unmatched. The CDR3 nucleotides read TGTGCCAGCAGTTATCTCCTAGCGGAATACAATGAGCAGTTCTTC. Its translation: CASSYLLAEYNEQFF.

This chain uses TRBV15 with TRBJ1-5; D might be TRBD1 (6 bases). The ends were cut back, 0 bases at V and 3 bases at J, with 12 bases in the middle. CDR3 length: 16 amino acids. Germline CDR1 and CDR2: LNHNV and YYDKDF (reference sequence). CDR3 DNA: TGTGCCACCAGCAGAGATGGGGGCGGGCCCAATCAGCCCCAGCATTTT. This codes for CATSRDGGGPNQPQHF.

The chain has TRBV7-3 and TRBJ1-2; tentative D call: TRBD1 (6 bases). Germline V lookup: CDR1 SGHTA, CDR2 FQGTGA. V was cut by 5 bases and J by 3 bases, with 13 bases left in between. CDR3 size: 14 residues. This chain's CDR3 is CASSPTGMDYGYTF. CDR3 nucleotides: TGTGCCAGCAGCCCAACAGGGATGGACTATGGCTACACCTTC.

V is TRBV5-1 and J is TRBJ2-2; maybe TRBD1 (6 bases). The germline V and J ends were trimmed by 4 bases and 5 bases, with 12 bases remaining between them. Germline CDR1 reads SGHRS; CDR2 reads YFSETQ. The CDR3 consists of 14 residues. CDR3 coding DNA: TGCGCCAGCAGCCTATACAGGGAAACCGGGGAGCTGTTTTTT. Amino acid sequence: CASSLYRETGELFF.

The chain has TRBV4-1 and TRBJ2-1; 10 bases line up with TRBD2. This CDR3 is 16 amino acids long. With 3 bases clipped from V and 4 bases from J, the junction kept 6 bases outside the gene matches. From germline, CDR1 is MGHRA and CDR2 YSYEKL. CDR3 in DNA: TGCGCCAGCAGCCAGAATCCTAGCGGGGGTTACAATGAGCAGTTCTTC. It codes for CASSQNPSGGYNEQFF.

This sequence joins TRBV19 and TRBJ2-5; TRBD2 agrees at 9 bases. The junction had 6 bases not matched to a gene; V was cut back by 2 bases and J by 5 bases. The CDR3 is made up of 15 amino acids. CDR1 and CDR2 from the germline V gene are LNHDA and SQIVND (reference sequence). The CDR3 region has the DNA TGTGCCAGTAGTATATCCCCCAGCGGGGGGGAGACCCAGTACTTC. Its translation: CASSISPSGGETQYF.

This chain uses TRBV2 with TRBJ2-2; maybe TRBD1 (6 bases). V shed 7 bases and J shed 0 bases, with 9 bases lying between them. In germline, CDR1 is SNHLY, CDR2 FYNNEI. CDR3 size: 14 residues. DNA for the CDR3: TGTGCCAGCAAAGGGACATCGAACACCGGGGAGCTGTTTTTT. Amino acid sequence: CASKGTSNTGELFF.

The rearrangement links TRBV12-3 or TRBV12-4 to TRBJ2-2; D might be TRBD2 (6 bases). V was cut by 4 bases and J by 8 bases, with 8 bases left in between. The CDR3 consists of 12 residues. The CDR3 sequence is CASSSLAGELFF. As DNA, the CDR3 is TGTGCCAGCAGTTCACTAGCTGGGGAGCTGTTTTTT.

The V call is TRBV5-6, the J call TRBJ1-5, with D unclear. V gave up 1 base and J gave up 7 bases, with 9 bases separating them. This CDR3 contains 13 residues. From germline, CDR1 is SGHDT and CDR2 YYEEEE. Here the CDR3 reads CASSLLGGQPQHF. The CDR3 DNA reads as TGTGCCAGCAGCTTGTTGGGAGGGCAGCCCCAGCATTTT.

This chain links TRBV7-9 with TRBJ2-5; perhaps TRBD1 as D (6 bases). CDR1 is SEHNR and CDR2 is FQNEAQ in the germline V gene (reference sequence). This CDR3 contains 13 residues. Trimming shortened V by 5 bases and J by 5 bases, and 12 bases separated the two germline ends. The CDR3 DNA reads as TGTGCCAGCAGCGTAACAGGGTCCGAGACCCAGTACTTC. Translated: CASSVTGSETQYF.

This clone was observed a few times. The chain employs TRBV14 and TRBJ2-1; TRBD1 aligns across 7 bases. The CDR3 consists of 16 residues. V was pared by 4 bases and J by 5 bases, with 11 bases of the junction left unmatched. In germline, CDR1 is SGHDN, CDR2 FVKESK. CDR3 sequence (DNA): TGTGCCAGCAGCCGAGGGACAGCACCAGGGAACAATGAGCAGTTCTTC. It translates to CASSRGTAPGNNEQFF.

V and J are TRBV11-3 and TRBJ1-3, with D perhaps matching TRBD1 (6 bases). The CDR3 length is 21 residues. The V end lost 0 bases, the J end lost 0 bases, and 24 bases lay between the germline ends. Germline V gene lookup returns CDR1 SGHNT and CDR2 YENEEA. CDR3 loop: CASSLDLVARPGVNSGNTIYF. DNA for the CDR3: TGTGCCAGCAGCTTAGACCTCGTGGCCAGGCCAGGGGTGAACTCTGGAAACACCATATATTTT.